This T cell receptor beta chain was found in a study of CD4+ T cells in melanoma (dated by TCRdb to between 2021 and 2024). Background for the entire study: Neoantigen-specific CD4+ T cells in human melanoma were what the study investigated. What the study reported, not specific to this receptor: Neoantigen-specific CD4+ T cells in melanoma were reported to have a range of differentiation states. The report described a correlation between neoantigen-specific CD4+ T cells and the function of CD8+ T cells, macrophages and B cells.

Patients with melanoma were used as donors. The CDR3 numbers 14 residues from cysteine through phenylalanine. Just the 42-base CDR3 DNA is kept, in frame starting at base 1. The germline V gene sets CDR1 to SNHLY and CDR2 to FYNNEI. V is clipped by 4 bases and J by 6 bases, and the sequence between their germline boundaries is 12 bases long. The method behind the library was the immunoSEQ multiplex PCR assay. This is the immuneACCESS table as TCRdb keeps it, with only in-frame sequences that have V and J called. A part of the clones is gone; compared with another copy, unresolved V genes explain less than half, and the rest is unexplained. The sample records 10,000 to 12,000 clones, 55% to 75% of which are singletons. Roughly 9% of the sample is taken by the ten largest. The table lists this clone with a few counts. Its antigen is currently not known. No clone much larger than this one lies a single base away; base qualities are absent.

This sequence was found in a human donor with melanoma. The sample consisted of cells from a culture (not recorded whether cultured in vitro). Here the chain combines TRBV2 and TRBJ2-2; the D gene cannot be named for sure. The CDR3 region has the sequence CASSVGSLSGELFF. The nucleotide sequence is given as TGTGCCAGCAGTGTCGGCTCATTGTCCGGGGAGCTGTTTTTT.